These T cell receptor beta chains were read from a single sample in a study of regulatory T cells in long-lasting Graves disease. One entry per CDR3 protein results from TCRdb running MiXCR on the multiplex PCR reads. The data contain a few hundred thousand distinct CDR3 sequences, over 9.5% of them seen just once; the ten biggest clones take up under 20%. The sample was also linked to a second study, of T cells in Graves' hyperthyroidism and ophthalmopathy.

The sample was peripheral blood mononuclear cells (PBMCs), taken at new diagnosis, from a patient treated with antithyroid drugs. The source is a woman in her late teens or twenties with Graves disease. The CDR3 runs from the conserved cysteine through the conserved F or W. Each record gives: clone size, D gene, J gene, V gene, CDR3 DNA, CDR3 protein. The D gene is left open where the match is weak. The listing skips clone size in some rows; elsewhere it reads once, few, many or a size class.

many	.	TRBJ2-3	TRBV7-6	TGTGCCAGCAGCCGCACTCCCGGGGTGGATACGCAGTATTTT	CASSRTPGVDTQYF
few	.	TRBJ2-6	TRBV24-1	TGTGCCACCAGTGATCCCGGACAAGGACCCACTGGGGCCAACGTCCTGACTTTC	CATSDPGQGPTGANVLTF
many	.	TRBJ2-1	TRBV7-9	TGTGCCAGCAGAAGACTAGTTTCGGATGAGCAGTTCTTC	CASRRLVSDEQFF
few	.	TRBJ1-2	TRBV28	TGTGCCAGCCAAACAGGCCGCGACGAGACAATTTATGGCTACACCTTC	CASQTGRDETIYGYTF
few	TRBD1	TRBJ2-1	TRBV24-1	TGTGCCACCAGTGATCGAATTACCGGGACAGGGCAAGAGGATGAGCAGTTCTTC	CATSDRITGTGQEDEQFF
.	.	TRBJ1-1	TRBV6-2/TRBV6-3	TGTGCCAGCAGTTACAACAGGGCGTCCGGTGAAGCTTTCTTT	CASSYNRASGEAFF
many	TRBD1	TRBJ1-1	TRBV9	TGTGCCAGCAGCGTGGGAGCGGGACAGGGGAACACTGAAGCTTTCTTT	CASSVGAGQGNTEAFF
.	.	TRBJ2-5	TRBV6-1	TGTGCCAGCACTATCCGTTCCTACCAAGAGACCCAGTACTTC	CASTIRSYQETQYF
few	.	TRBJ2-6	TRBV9	TGTGCCAGCAGCGTGGGTATTAGCAACCAACTATCTGGGGCCAACGTCCTGACTTTC	CASSVGISNQLSGANVLTF
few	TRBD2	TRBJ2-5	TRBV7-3	TGTGCCAGCAGCCTTCTCGGGGGGGGGGAGACCCAGTACTTC	CASSLLGGGETQYF
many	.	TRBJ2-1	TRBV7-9	TGTGCCAGCAGCTTAGCAAGCGCCACCTACAATGAGCAGTTCTTC	CASSLASATYNEQFF
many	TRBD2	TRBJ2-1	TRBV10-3	TGTGCCATCAGTGACCCCTCCGGGAGGGGGACAAATGAGCAGTTCTTC	CAISDPSGRGTNEQFF
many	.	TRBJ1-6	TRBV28	TGTGCCAGCAGTCCCGCCGAACAGATATTAAATTCACCCCTCCACTTT	CASSPAEQILNSPLHF
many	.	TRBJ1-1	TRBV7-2	TGTGCCAGCACCCCCGAGGGGACTGAAGCTTTCTTT	CASTPEGTEAFF
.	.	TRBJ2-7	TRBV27	TGTGCCAGCAGTCCTTCTGCCCGGGGACTTCTCTACGAGCAGTACTTC	CASSPSARGLLYEQYF
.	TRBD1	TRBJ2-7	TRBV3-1	TGTGCCAGCAGCCCAGGACACGGACAGGGGGCTAAGTACTTC	CASSPGHGQGAKYF
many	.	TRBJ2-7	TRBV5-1	TGCGCCAGCAGTTCCTCATGGACAGCCAACTCCTACGAGCAGTACTTC	CASSSSWTANSYEQYF
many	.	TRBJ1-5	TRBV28	TGTGCCAGCAGTTTAGACCCTCGGGGCAATCAGCCCCAGCATTTT	CASSLDPRGNQPQHF
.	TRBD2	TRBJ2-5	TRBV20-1	TGCAGTGCTCCCCGGCTAGCGGGAGAGGAGACCCAGTACTTC	CSAPRLAGEETQYF
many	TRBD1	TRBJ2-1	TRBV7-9	TGTGCCAGCAGCACGCAGGGGGCCTACAATGAGCAGTTCTTC	CASSTQGAYNEQFF
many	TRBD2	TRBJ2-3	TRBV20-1	TGCAGTGCTCCTCCCAGCGGGAGGGCCATGGGGGACCTTTTCACAGATACGCAGTATTTT	CSAPPSGRAMGDLFTDTQYF
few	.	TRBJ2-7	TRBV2	TGTGCCAGCCAATTGGGTTACTCCTACGAGCAGTACTTC	CASQLGYSYEQYF
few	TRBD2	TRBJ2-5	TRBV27	TGTGCCAGCAGTGCTCTAGCGGGAGGTGCCGGAGAGACCCAGTACTTC	CASSALAGGAGETQYF
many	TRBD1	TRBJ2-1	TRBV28	TGTGCCAGCCCCAGGGGGAGCTCCTACAATGAGCAGTTCTTC	CASPRGSSYNEQFF
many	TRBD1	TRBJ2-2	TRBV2	TGTGCCAGCCGAATGACAGGGTTGGGGGAGCTGTTTTTT	CASRMTGLGELFF
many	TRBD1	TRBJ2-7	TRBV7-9	TGTGCCAGCGGACAGGGAAGCTCCTACGAGCAGTACTTC	CASGQGSSYEQYF
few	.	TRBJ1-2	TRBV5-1	TGCGCCAGCAGCTTGGAACGGCTCTATGGCTACACCTTC	CASSLERLYGYTF
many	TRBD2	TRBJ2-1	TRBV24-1	TGTGCCACCAGTGGCCCGGGGGGGCCATACAATGAGCAGTTCTTC	CATSGPGGPYNEQFF
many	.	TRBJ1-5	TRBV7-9	TGTGCCAGCAGCTCTGAATTTTGGGGGGGTTCCAATCAGCCCCAGCATTTT	CASSSEFWGGSNQPQHF
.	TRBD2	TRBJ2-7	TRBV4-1	TGCGCCAGCAGCCCGGGACTAGCGGAGAAGGTGAACTTC	CASSPGLAEKVNF
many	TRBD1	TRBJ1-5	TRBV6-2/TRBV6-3	TGTGCCAGCAGGGGGTCGGTACGAATCCAGGGGGGCAATCAGCCCCAGCATTTT	CASRGSVRIQGGNQPQHF
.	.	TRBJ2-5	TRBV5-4	TGTGCCAGCAGCTTGGGGATAGGGAAGGAGACCCAGTACTTC	CASSLGIGKETQYF
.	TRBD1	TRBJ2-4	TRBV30	TGTGCCTGGAGTGATACTAGGGACAGGGTGAGGTACTTC	CAWSDTRDRVRYF
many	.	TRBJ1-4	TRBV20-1	TGCAGTGCTAGGGACAGTAATGAAAAACTGTTTTTT	CSARDSNEKLFF
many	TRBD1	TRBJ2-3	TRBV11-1	TGTGCCAGCAGCCCACTCAGGGACAGGGGAACAGATACGCAGTATTTT	CASSPLRDRGTDTQYF
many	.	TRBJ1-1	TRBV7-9	TGTGCCAGCAGCAAAGATTCGTCCCCCAAGGGGGGGACTGAAGCTTTCTTT	CASSKDSSPKGGTEAFF
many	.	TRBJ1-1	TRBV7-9	TGTGCCAGCAGCTCGCCCGGCCGTGACACGGGGACTGAAGCTTTCTTT	CASSSPGRDTGTEAFF
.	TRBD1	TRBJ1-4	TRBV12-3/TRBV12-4	TGTGCCAGCAGGCAGCCGGGACAGGGGGAAGAAAAACTGTTTTTT	CASRQPGQGEEKLFF
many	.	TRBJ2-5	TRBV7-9	TGTGCCAGCAGCTTATCGTTGGAGACCCAGTACTTC	CASSLSLETQYF
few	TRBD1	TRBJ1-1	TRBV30	TGTGCCTGGAGTCCCACAGGGGGCGTCGCTTTCTTT	CAWSPTGGVAFF
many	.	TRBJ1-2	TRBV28	TGTGCCAGCAGTCCCCGGGACGGGGAACGGTATGGCTACACCTTC	CASSPRDGERYGYTF
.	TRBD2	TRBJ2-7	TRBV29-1	TGCAGCGTTGCGGGCGGGAGGTCCCCCTACGAGCAGTACTTC	CSVAGGRSPYEQYF
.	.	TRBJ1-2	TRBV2	TGTGCCAGCAGTGACTTAAATGGCTACACCTTC	CASSDLNGYTF